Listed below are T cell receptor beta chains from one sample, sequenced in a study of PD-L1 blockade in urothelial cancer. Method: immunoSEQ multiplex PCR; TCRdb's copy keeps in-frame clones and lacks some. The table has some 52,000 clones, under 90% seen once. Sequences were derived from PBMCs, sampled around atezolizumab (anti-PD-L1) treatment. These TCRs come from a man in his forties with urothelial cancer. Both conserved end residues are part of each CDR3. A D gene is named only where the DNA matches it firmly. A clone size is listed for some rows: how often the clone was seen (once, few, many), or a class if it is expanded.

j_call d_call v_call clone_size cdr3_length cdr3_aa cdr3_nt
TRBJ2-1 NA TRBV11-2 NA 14 CASSDRRLVGGEFF TGTGCCAGCAGCGACCGTCGACTAGTGGGGGGTGAATTCTTC
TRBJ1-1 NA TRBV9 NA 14 CASSVDGSRTEAFF TGTGCCAGCAGCGTAGATGGGAGTAGGACTGAAGCTTTCTTT
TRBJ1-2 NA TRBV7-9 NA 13 CASSLSTEYGYTF TGTGCCAGCAGCCTTTCGACGGAGTATGGCTACACCTTC
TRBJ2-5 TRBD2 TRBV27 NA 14 CASSLSSGKETQYF TGTGCCAGCAGTTTATCTAGCGGGAAAGAGACCCAGTACTTC
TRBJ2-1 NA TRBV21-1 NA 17 CASKQDRGTPRFNEQFF TGTGCCAGCAAGCAGGACAGGGGGACCCCAAGATTCAATGAGCAGTTCTTC
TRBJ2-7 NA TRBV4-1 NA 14 CASSHAGTSYEQYF TGCGCCAGCAGCCACGCAGGGACATCCTACGAGCAGTACTTC
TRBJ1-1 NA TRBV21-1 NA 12 CAAAVGVERAFF TGTGCCGCAGCAGTCGGAGTGGAGAGAGCTTTCTTT
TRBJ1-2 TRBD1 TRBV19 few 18 CASNDRITGGHWGYGYTF TGTGCCAGTAACGATCGTATTACAGGGGGCCATTGGGGCTATGGCTACACCTTC
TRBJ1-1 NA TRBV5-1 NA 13 CASSFNKNTEAFF TGCGCCAGCAGCTTTAACAAGAACACTGAAGCTTTCTTT
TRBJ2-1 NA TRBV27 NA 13 CASSLRQVNEQFF TGTGCCAGCAGTTTAAGACAGGTTAATGAGCAGTTCTTC
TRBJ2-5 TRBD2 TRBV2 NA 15 CASSETGLGEGTQYF TGTGCCAGCAGTGAAACGGGACTAGGGGAAGGGACCCAGTACTTC
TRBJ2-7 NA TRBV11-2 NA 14 CASSEVGGAYEQYF TGTGCCAGCAGCGAAGTTGGAGGGGCCTACGAGCAGTACTTC
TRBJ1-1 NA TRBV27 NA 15 CASSPQGNMNTEAFF TGTGCCAGCAGTCCACAGGGAAACATGAACACTGAAGCTTTCTTT
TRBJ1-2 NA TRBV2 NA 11 CASSVVYGYTF TGTGCCAGCAGTGTTGTATATGGCTACACCTTC
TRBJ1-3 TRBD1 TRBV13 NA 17 CASSLGTGGAGGNTIYF TGTGCCAGCAGCTTAGGAACAGGGGGCGCAGGTGGAAACACCATATATTTT
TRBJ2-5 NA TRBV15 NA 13 CATSRTVQETQYF TGTGCCACCAGCAGGACAGTCCAAGAGACCCAGTACTTC
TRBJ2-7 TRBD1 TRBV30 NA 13 CAWTRTGVYEQYF TGTGCCTGGACCCGGACAGGGGTCTACGAGCAGTACTTC
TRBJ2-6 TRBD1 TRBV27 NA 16 CASSSSGQGRINVLTF TGTGCCAGCAGTTCCTCTGGACAGGGTAGAATCAACGTCCTGACTTTC
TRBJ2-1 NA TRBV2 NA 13 CASSGQTNNEQFF TGTGCCAGCAGTGGCCAGACAAACAATGAGCAGTTCTTC
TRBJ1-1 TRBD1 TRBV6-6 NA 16 CASILPGTVVNTEAFF TGTGCCAGCATCCTTCCCGGGACAGTGGTGAACACTGAAGCTTTCTTT
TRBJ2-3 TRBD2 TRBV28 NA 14 CASREREGTDTQYF TGTGCCAGCAGAGAGCGGGAAGGCACAGATACGCAGTATTTT
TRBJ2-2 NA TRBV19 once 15 CASSISNREIAELFF TGTGCCAGTAGTATATCTAACCGGGAAATCGCGGAGCTGTTTTTT
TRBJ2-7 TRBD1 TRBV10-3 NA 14 CAISDRGSSYEQYF TGTGCCATCAGCGACAGGGGGTCATCCTACGAGCAGTACTTC
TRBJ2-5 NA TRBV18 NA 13 CASSQGSQETQYF TGTGCCAGCTCCCAGGGGTCGCAAGAGACCCAGTACTTC
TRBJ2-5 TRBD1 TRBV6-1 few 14 CASSQAGTGLLGYF TGTGCCAGCAGTCAAGCCGGGACAGGGCTTTTAGGGTACTTC
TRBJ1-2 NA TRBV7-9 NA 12 CASSFQEGGYTF TGTGCCAGCAGCTTTCAGGAGGGCGGCTACACCTTC
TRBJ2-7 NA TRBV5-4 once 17 CASSFKSRSNGPYEQYF TGTGCCAGCAGCTTCAAGAGTCGGTCTAATGGGCCCTACGAGCAGTACTTC
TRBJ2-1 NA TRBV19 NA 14 CASSMWGNTNEQFF TGTGCCAGTAGTATGTGGGGCAATACCAATGAGCAGTTCTTC
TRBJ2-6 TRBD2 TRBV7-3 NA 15 CASSPGGAGANVLTF TGTGCCAGCAGCCCTGGGGGGGCTGGGGCCAACGTCCTGACTTTC